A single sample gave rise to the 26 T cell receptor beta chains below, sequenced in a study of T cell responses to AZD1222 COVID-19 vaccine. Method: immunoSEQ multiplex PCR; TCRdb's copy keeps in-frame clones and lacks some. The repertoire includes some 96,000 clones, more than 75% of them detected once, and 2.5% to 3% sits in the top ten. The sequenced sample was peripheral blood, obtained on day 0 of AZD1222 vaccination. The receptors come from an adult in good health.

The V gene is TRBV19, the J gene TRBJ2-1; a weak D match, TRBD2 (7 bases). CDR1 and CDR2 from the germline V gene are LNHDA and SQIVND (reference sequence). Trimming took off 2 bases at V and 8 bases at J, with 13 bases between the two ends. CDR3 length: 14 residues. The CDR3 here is CASSILAEGDEQFF. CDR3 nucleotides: TGTGCCAGTAGTATACTAGCGGAGGGGGATGAGCAGTTCTTC.

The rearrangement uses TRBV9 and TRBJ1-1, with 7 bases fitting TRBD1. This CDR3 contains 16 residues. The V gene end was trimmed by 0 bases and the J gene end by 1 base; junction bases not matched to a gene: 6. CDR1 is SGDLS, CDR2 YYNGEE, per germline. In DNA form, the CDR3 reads TGTGCCAGCAGCGTAGGGGCGACAGGGAGGAACACTGAAGCTTTCTTT. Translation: CASSVGATGRNTEAFF.

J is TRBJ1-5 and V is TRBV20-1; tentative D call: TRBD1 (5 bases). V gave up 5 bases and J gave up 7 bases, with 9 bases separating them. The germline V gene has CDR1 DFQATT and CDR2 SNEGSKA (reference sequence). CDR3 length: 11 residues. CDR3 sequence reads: CSAQQGQPQHF. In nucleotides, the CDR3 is TGCAGTGCTCAGCAGGGCCAGCCCCAGCATTTT.

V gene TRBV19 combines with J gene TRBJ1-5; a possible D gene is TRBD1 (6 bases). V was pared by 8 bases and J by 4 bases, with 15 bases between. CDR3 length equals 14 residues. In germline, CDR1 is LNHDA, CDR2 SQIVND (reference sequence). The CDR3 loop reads CASRPGGANQPQHF. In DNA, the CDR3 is TGTGCCAGTCGCCCCGGGGGCGCGAATCAGCCCCAGCATTTT.

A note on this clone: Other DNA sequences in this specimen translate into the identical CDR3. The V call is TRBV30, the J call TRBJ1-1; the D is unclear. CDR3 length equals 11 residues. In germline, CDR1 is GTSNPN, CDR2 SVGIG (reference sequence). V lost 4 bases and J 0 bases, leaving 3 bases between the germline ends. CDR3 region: CAWNLNTEAFF. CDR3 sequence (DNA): TGTGCCTGGAATCTGAACACTGAAGCTTTCTTT.

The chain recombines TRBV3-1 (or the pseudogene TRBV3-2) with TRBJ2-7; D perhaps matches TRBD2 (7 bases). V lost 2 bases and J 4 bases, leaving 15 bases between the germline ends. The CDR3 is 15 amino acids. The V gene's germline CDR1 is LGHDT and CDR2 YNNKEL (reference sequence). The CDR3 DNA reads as TGTGCCAGCAGCCAATGGGGGGGCTTACCGTACGAGCAGTACTTC. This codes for CASSQWGGLPYEQYF.

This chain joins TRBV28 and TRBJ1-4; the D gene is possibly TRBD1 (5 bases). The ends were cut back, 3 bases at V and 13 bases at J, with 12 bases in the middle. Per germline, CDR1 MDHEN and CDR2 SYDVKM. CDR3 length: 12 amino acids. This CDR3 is CASSFMQGGLFF. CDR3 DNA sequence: TGTGCCAGCAGTTTTATGCAGGGCGGACTGTTTTTT.

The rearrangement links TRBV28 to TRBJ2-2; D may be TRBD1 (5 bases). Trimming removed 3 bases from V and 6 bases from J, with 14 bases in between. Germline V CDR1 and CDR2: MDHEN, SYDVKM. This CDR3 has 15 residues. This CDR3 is CASSFGADWPGELFF. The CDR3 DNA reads TGTGCCAGCAGTTTTGGGGCCGATTGGCCCGGGGAGCTGTTTTTT.

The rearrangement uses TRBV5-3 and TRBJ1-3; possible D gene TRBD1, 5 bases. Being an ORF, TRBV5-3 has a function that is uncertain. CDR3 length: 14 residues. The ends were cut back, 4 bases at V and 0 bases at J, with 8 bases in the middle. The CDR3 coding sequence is TGTGCCAGAAGCCTACAGGTCTCTGGAAACACCATATATTTT. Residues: CARSLQVSGNTIYF.

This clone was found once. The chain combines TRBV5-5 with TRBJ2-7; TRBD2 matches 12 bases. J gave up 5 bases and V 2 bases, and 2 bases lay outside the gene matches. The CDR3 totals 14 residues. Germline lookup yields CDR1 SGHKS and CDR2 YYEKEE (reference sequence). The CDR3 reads CASSFLAGGDEQYF. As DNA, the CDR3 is TGTGCCAGCAGCTTCCTAGCGGGAGGGGACGAGCAGTACTTC.

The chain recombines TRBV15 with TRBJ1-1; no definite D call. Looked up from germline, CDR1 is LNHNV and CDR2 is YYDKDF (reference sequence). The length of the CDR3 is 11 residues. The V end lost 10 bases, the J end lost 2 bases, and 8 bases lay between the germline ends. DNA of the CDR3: TGTGCCATCGAGCTAAACACTGAAGCTTTCTTT. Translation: CAIELNTEAFF.

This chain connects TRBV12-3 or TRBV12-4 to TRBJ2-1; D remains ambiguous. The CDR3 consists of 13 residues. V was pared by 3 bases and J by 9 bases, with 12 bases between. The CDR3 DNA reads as TGTGCCAGCAGTTTTGACCTGCAAGGTGAGCAGTTCTTC. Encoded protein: CASSFDLQGEQFF.

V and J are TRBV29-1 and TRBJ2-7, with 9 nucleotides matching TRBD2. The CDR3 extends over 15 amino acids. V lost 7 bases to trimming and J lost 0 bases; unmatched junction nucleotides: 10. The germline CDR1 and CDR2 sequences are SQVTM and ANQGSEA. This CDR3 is CSASIGLAISYEQYF. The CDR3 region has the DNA TGCAGCGCCAGTATAGGACTAGCGATCTCCTACGAGCAGTACTTC.

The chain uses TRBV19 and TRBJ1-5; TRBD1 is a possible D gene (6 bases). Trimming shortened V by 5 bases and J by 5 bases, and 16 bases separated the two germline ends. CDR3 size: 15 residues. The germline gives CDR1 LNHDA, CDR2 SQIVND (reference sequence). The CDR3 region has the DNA TGTGCCAGTAGTCCCCGGTGGGGGGGCGATCAGCCCCAGCATTTT. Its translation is CASSPRWGGDQPQHF.

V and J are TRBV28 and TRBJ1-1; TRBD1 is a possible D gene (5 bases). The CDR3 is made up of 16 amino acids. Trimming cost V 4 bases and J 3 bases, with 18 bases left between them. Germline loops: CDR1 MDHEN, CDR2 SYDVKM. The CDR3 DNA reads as TGTGCCAGCAGTTCCGACCAGGGACTATGGGACACTGAAGCTTTCTTT. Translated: CASSSDQGLWDTEAFF.

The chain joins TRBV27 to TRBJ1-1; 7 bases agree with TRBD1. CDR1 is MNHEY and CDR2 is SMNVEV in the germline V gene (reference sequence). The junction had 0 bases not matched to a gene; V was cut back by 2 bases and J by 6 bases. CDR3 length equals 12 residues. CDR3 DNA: TGTGCCAGCAGTTTACAGGGGGCTGAAGCTTTCTTT. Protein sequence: CASSLQGAEAFF.

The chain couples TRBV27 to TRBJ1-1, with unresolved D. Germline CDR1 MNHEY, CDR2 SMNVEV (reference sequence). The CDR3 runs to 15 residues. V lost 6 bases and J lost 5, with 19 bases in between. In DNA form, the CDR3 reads TGTGCCAGCAGGACCCTGGCGGGGAGTAGGACTGAAGCTTTCTTT. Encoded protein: CASRTLAGSRTEAFF.

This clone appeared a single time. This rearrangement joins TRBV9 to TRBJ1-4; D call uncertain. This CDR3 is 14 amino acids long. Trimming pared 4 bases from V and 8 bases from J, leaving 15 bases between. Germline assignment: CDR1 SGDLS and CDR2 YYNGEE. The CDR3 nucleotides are TGTGCCAGCAGCCCAACATACCCCGAAGAAAAACTGTTTTTT. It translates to CASSPTYPEEKLFF.

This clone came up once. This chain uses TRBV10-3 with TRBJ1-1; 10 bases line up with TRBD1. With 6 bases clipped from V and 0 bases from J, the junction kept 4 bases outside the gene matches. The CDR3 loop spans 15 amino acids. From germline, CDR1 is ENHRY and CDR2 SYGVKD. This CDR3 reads CAISGTGAMNTEAFF. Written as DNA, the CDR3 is TGTGCCATCAGCGGGACAGGGGCGATGAACACTGAAGCTTTCTTT.

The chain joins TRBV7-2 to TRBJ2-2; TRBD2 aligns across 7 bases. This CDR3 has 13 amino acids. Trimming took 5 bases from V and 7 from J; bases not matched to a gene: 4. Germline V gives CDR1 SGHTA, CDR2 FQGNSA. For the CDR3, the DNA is TGTGCCAGCAGCAGGGAGGGGTACGGGGAGCTGTTTTTT. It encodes CASSREGYGELFF.

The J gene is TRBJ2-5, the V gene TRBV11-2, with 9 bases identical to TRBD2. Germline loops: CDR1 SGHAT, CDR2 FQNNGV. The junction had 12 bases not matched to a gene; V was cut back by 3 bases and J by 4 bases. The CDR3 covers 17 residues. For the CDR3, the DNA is TGTGCCAGCAGCTTTGTACCTAGCGGGGCGGGCCCAGAGACCCAGTACTTC. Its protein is CASSFVPSGAGPETQYF.

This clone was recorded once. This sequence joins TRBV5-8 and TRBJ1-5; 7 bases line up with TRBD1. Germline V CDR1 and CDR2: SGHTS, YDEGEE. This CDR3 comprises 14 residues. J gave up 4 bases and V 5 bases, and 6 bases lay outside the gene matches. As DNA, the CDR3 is TGTGCCAGCAGTCGTCGACAGGGTAATCAGCCCCAGCATTTT. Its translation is CASSRRQGNQPQHF.

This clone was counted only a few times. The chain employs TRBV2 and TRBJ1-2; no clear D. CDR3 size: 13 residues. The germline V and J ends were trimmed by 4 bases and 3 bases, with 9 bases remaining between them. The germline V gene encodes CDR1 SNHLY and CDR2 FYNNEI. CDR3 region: CASSGELDYGYTF. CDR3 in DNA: TGTGCCAGCAGTGGAGAGCTTGACTATGGCTACACCTTC.

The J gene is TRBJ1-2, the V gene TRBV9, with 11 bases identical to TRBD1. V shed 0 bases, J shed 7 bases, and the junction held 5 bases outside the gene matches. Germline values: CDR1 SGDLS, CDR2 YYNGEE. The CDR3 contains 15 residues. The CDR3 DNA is TGTGCCAGCAGCGTAGATGGGACAGGGGGTTTTGGCTACACCTTC. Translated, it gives CASSVDGTGGFGYTF.

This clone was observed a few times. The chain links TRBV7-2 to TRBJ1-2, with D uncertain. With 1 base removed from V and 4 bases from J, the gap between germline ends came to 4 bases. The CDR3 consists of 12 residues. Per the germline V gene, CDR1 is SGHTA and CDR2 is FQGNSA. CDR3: CASSLEAYGYTF. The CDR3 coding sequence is TGTGCCAGCAGCTTAGAGGCCTATGGCTACACCTTC.

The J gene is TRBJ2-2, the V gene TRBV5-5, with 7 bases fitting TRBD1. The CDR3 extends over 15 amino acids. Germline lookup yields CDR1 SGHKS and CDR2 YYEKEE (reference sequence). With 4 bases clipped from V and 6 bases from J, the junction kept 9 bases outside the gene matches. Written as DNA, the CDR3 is TGTGCCAGCAGCCCTTTACAGGGGCGGGCCGGGGAGCTGTTTTTT. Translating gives CASSPLQGRAGELFF. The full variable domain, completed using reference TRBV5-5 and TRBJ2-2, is DAGVTQSPTHLIKTRGQQVTLRCSPISGHKSVSWYQQVLGQGPQFIFQYYEKEERGRGNFPDRFSARQFPNYSSELNVNALLLGDSALYLCASSPLQGRAGELFFGEGSRLTVL.